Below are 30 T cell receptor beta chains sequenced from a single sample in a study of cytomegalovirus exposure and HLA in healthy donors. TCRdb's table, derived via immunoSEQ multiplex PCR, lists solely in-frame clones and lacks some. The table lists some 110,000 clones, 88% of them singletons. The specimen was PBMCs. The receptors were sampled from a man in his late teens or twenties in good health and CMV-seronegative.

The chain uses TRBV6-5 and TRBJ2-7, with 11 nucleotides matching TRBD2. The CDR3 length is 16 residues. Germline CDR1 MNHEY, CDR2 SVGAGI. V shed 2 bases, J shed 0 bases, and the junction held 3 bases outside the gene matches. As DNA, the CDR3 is TGTGCCAGCAGTTACACTACTAGCGGGAGCTCCTACGAGCAGTACTTC. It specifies CASSYTTSGSSYEQYF.

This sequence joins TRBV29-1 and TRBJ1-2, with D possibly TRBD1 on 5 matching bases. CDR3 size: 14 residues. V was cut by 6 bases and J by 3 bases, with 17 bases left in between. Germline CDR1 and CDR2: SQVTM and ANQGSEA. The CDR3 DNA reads TGCAGCGTAAGAGGACGGGGGAGTGACTATGGCTACACCTTC. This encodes CSVRGRGSDYGYTF.

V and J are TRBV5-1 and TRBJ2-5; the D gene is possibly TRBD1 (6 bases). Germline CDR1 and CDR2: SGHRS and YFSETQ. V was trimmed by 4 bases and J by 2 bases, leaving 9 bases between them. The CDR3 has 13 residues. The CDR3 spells CASSGQTQETQYF. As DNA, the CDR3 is TGCGCCAGCAGCGGACAGACACAAGAGACCCAGTACTTC.

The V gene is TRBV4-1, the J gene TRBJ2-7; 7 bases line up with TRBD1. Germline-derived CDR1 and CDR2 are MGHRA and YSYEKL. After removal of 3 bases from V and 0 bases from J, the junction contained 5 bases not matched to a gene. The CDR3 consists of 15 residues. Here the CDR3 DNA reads TGCGCCAGCAGCCAGGGGACAGAGAGCTCCTACGAGCAGTACTTC. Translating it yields CASSQGTESSYEQYF.

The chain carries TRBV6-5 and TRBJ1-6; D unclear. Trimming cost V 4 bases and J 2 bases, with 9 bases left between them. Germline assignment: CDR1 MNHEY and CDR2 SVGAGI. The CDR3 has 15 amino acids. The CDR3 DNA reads TGTGCCAGCAGTTCCACCGGGGCCTATAATTCACCCCTCCACTTT. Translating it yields CASSSTGAYNSPLHF.

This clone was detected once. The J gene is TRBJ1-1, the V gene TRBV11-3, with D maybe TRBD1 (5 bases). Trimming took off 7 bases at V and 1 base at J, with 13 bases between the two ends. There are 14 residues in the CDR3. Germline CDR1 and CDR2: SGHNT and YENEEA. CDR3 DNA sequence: TGTGCCAGCACGGGCAGGGAGGCGAACACTGAAGCTTTCTTT. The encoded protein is CASTGREANTEAFF.

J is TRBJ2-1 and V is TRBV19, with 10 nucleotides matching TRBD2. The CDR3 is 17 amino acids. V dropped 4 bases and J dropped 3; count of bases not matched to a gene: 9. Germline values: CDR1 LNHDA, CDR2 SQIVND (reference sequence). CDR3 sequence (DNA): TGTGCCAGTAGTAGACTACTAGCGGGAATCAACTACAATGAGCAGTTCTTC. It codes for CASSRLLAGINYNEQFF.

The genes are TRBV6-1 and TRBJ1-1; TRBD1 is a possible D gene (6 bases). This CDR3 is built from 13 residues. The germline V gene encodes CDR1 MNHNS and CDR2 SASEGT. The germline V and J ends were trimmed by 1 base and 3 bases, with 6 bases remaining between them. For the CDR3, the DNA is TGTGCCAGCAGTGAAGACAGGGACACTGAAGCTTTCTTT. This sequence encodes CASSEDRDTEAFF.

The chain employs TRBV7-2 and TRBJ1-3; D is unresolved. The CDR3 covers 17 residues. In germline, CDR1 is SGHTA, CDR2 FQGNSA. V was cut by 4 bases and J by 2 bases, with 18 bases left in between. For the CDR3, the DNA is TGTGCCAGCAGCTCCACGGGGAGAGGCCCCGCTGGAAACACCATATATTTT. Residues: CASSSTGRGPAGNTIYF.

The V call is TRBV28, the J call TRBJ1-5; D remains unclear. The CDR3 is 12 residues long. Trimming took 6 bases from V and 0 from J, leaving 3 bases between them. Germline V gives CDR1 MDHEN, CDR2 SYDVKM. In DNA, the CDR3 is TGTGCCAGCAGACTTAGCAATCAGCCCCAGCATTTT. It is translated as CASRLSNQPQHF.

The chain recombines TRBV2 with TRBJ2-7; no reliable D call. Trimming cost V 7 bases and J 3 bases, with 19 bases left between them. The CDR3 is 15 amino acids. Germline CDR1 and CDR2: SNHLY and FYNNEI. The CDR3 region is CASKEINNQNYEQYF. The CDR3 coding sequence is TGTGCCAGCAAAGAAATTAACAACCAAAACTACGAGCAGTACTTC. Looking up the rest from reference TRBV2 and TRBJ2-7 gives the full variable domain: EPEVTQTPSHQVTQMGQEVILRCVPISNHLYFYWYRQILGQKVEFLVSFYNNEISEKSEIFDDQFSVERPDGSNFTLKIRSTKLEDSAMYFCASKEINNQNYEQYFGPGTRLTVT.

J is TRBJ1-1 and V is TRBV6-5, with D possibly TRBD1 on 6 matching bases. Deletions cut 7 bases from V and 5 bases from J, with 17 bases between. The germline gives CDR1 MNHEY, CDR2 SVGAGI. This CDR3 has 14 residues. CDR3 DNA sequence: TGTGCCAGCACCTTAAAACAGGGAAGGACTGAAGCTTTCTTT. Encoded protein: CASTLKQGRTEAFF.

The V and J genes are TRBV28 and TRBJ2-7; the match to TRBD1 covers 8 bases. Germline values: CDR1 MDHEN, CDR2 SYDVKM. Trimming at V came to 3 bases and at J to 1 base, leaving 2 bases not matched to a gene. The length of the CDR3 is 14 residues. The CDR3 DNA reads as TGTGCCAGCAGTTTTCAGGGGGCTTCCTACGAGCAGTACTTC. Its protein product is CASSFQGASYEQYF.

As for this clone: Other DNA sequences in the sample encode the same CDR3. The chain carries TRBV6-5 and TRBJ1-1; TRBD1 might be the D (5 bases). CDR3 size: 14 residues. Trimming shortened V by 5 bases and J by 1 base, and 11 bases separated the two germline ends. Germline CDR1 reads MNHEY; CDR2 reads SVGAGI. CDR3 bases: TGTGCCAGCAGTCTAGACAGAGGGAACACTGAAGCTTTCTTT. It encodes CASSLDRGNTEAFF.

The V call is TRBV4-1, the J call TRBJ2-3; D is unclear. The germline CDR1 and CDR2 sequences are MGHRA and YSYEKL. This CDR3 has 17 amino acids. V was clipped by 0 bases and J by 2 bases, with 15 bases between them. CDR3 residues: CASSQDEAFRPTDTQYF. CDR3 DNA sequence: TGCGCCAGCAGCCAAGATGAGGCTTTCCGACCCACAGATACGCAGTATTTT.

The CDR3 sequence: CASSSPGTGAAPLHF. The CDR3 DNA sequence: TGTGCCAGCAGTTCACCCGGGACAGGGGCAGCACCCCTCCACTTT. The chain recombines TRBV28 with TRBJ1-6, with 10 bases lining up with TRBD1. J gave up 11 bases and V 4 bases, and 8 bases lay outside the gene matches. Germline CDR1 MDHEN, CDR2 SYDVKM. The CDR3 runs to 15 residues. The full variable domain, with the rest looked up from reference TRBV28 and TRBJ1-6, is DVKVTQSSRYLVKRTGEKVFLECVQDMDHENMFWYRQDPGLGLRLIYFSYDVKMKEKGDIPEGYSVSREKKERFSLILESASTNQTSMYLCASSSPGTGAAPLHFGNGTRLTVT.

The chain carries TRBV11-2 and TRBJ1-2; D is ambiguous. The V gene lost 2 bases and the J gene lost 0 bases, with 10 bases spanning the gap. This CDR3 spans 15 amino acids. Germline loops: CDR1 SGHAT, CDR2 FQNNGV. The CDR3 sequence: CASSLLPVTNYGYTF. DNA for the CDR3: TGTGCCAGCAGCTTACTCCCAGTTACTAACTATGGCTACACCTTC.

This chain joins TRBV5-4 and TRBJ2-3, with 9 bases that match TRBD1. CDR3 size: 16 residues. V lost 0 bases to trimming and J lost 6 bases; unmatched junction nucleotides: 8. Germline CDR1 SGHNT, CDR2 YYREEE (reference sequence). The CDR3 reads CASSLEQGAPPDTQYF. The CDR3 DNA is TGTGCCAGCAGCTTGGAACAGGGGGCTCCCCCCGATACGCAGTATTTT.

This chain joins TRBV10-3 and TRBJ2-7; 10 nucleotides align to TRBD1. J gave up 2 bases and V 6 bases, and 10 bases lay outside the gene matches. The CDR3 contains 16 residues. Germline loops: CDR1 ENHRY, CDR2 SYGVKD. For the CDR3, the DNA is TGTGCCATCAGATCTACGGGACAGGGGACGACCTACGAGCAGTACTTC. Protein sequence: CAIRSTGQGTTYEQYF.

The CDR3 here is CASSFGLVQETQYF. The CDR3 region has the DNA TGTGCCAGCAGCTTTGGTCTAGTCCAAGAGACCCAGTACTTC. The V and J genes are TRBV7-6 and TRBJ2-5; unclear D gene. Germline V lookup: CDR1 SGHVS, CDR2 FNYEAQ. V was shortened by 3 bases and J by 1 base, with 9 bases between the two germline ends. This CDR3 is built from 14 residues.

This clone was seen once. The CDR3 DNA sequence: TGTGCCAGCAGTCCCCCGGGACAGGGGGTTGGGCAGTTCTTC. This codes for CASSPPGQGVGQFF. V usage is TRBV6-6 and J usage is TRBJ2-1; 11 bases align to TRBD1. Losses at the gene ends were 5 bases for V and 12 bases for J; bases not matched to a gene: 9. There are 14 residues in the CDR3. CDR1 and CDR2 from the germline V gene are MNHNY and SVGAGI (reference sequence).

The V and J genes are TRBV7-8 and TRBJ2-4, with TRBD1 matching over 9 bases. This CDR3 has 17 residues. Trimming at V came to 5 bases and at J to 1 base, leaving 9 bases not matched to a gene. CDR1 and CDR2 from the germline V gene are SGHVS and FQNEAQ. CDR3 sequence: CASSAEQGASAKNIQYF. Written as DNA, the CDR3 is TGTGCCAGCAGCGCGGAACAGGGGGCATCGGCCAAAAACATTCAGTACTTC.

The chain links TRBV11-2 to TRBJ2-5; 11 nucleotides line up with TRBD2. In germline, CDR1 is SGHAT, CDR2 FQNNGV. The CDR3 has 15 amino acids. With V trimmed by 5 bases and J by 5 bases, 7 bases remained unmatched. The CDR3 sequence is CASSQTSGVGETQYF. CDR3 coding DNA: TGTGCCAGCAGCCAGACTAGCGGGGTGGGGGAGACCCAGTACTTC.

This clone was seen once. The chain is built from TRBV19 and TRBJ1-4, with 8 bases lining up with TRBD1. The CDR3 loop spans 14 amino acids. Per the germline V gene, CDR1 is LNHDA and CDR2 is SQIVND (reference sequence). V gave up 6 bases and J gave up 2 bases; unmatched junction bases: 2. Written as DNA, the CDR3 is TGTGCCAGTAGCAGGGACAGGACTAATGAAAAACTGTTTTTT. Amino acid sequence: CASSRDRTNEKLFF.

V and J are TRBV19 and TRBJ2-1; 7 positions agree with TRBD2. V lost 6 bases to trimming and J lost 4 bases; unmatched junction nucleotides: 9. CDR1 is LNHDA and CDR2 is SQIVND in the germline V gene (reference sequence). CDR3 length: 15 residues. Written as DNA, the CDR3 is TGTGCCAGTAGGATATCAACGGGGGGATACAATGAGCAGTTCTTC. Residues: CASRISTGGYNEQFF.

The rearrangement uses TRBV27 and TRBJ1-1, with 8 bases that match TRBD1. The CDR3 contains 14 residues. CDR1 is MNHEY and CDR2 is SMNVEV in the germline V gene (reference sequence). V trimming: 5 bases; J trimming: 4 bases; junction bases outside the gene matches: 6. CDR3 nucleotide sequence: TGTGCCAGCAGTCCATGGACAGGGACCACTGAAGCTTTCTTT. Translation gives CASSPWTGTTEAFF.

The CDR3 nucleotides are TGTGCCAGCAGCCCAGACAGGGAATCCGAGCAGTACTTC. Amino acid sequence: CASSPDRESEQYF. This sequence joins TRBV5-6 and TRBJ2-7; 7 bases fit TRBD1. CDR1 and CDR2 (germline): SGHDT, YYEEEE. V was clipped by 4 bases and J by 6 bases; unmatched bases: 7. This CDR3 has 13 residues. Together with reference TRBV5-6 and TRBJ2-7, the CDR3 gives the full variable domain: DAGVTQSPTHLIKTRGQQVTLRCSPKSGHDTVSWYQQALGQGPQFIFQYYEEEERQRGNFPDRFSGHQFPNYSSELNVNALLLGDSALYLCASSPDRESEQYFGPGTRLTVT.

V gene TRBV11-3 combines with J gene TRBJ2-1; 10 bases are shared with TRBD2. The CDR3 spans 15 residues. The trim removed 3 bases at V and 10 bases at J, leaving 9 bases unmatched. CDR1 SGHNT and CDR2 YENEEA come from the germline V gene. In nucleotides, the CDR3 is TGTGCCAGCAGCTTCTCAAGGCTAGCGGGAGTGGAGCAGTTCTTC. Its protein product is CASSFSRLAGVEQFF.

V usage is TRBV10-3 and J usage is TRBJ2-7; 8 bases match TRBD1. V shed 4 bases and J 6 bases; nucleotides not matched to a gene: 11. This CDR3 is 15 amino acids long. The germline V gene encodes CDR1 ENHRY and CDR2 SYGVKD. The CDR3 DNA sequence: TGTGCCATCAGTGCACCCCTCGGACAGGGTTCCGAGCAGTACTTC. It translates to CAISAPLGQGSEQYF.

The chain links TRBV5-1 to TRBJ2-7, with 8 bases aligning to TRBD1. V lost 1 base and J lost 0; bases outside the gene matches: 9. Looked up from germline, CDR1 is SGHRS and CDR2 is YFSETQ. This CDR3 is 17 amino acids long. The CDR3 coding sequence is TGCGCCAGCAGCTTGTTACAGGGGGGCCGAAGCTCCTACGAGCAGTACTTC. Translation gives CASSLLQGGRSSYEQYF.